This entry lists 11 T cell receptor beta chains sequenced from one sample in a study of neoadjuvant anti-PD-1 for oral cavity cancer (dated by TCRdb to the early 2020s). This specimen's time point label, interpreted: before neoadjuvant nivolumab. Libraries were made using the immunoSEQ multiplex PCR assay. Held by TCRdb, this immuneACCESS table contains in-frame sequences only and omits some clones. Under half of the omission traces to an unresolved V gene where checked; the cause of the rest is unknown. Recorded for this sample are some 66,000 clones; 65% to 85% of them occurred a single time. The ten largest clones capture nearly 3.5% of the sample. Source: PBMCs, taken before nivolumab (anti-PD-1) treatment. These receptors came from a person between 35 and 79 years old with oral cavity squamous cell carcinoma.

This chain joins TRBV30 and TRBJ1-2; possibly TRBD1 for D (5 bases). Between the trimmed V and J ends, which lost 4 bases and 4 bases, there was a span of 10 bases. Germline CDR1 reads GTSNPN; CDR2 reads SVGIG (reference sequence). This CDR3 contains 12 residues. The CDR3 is CAWNGGIYGYTF. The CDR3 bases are TGTGCCTGGAACGGGGGAATCTATGGCTACACCTTC.

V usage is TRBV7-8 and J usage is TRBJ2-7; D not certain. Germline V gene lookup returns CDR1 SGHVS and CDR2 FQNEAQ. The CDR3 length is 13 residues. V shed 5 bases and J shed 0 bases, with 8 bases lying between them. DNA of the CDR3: TGTGCCAGCAGCCTGCGTCTCTCCTACGAGCAGTACTTC. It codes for CASSLRLSYEQYF.

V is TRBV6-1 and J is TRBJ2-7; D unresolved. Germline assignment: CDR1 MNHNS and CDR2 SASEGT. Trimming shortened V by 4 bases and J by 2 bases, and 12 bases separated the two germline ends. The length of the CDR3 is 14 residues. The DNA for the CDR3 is TGTGCCAGCAGTGCACAGACCCACACCTACGAGCAGTACTTC. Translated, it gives CASSAQTHTYEQYF.

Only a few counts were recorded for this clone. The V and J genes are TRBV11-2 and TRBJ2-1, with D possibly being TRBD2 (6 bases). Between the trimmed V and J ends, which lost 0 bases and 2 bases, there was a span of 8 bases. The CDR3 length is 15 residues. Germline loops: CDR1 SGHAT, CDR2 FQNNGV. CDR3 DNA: TGTGCCAGCAGCTTAGAAGCGGGCCCCTACAATGAGCAGTTCTTC. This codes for CASSLEAGPYNEQFF.

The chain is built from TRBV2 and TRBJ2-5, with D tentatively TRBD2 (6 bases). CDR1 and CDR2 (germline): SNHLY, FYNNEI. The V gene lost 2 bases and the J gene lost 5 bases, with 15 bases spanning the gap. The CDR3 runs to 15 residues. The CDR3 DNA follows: TGTGCCAGCAGTGAAAGGCCGGGGGATCTGGAGACCCAGTACTTC. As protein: CASSERPGDLETQYF.

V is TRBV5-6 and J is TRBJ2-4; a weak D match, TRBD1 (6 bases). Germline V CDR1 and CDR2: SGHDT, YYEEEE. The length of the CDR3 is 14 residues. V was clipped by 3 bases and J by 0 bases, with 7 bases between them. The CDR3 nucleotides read TGTGCCAGCAGCTACAGGGTAGCCAAAAACATTCAGTACTTC. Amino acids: CASSYRVAKNIQYF.

For the CDR3, the DNA is TGTGCCAGCAGAAGGGGTCCCTCCACCGATACGCAGTATTTT. It is translated as CASRRGPSTDTQYF. The gene calls are TRBV6-1 and TRBJ2-3, with a tentative D call TRBD1 (5 bases). The germline V gene has CDR1 MNHNS and CDR2 SASEGT. V gave up 6 bases and J gave up 6 bases, with 16 bases separating them. This CDR3 region has 14 residues.

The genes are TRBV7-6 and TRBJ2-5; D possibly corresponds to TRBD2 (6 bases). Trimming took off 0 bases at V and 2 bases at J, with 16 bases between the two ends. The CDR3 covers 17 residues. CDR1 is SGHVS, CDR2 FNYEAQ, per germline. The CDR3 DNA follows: TGTGCCAGCAGCTTAGCGTCCGGGGGACGGCAACAAGAGACCCAGTACTTC. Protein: CASSLASGGRQQETQYF.

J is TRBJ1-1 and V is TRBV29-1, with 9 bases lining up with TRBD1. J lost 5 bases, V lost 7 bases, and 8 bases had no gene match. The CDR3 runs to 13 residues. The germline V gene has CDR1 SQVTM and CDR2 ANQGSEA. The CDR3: CSETGQGYTEAFF. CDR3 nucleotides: TGCAGCGAGACGGGACAGGGATATACTGAAGCTTTCTTT.

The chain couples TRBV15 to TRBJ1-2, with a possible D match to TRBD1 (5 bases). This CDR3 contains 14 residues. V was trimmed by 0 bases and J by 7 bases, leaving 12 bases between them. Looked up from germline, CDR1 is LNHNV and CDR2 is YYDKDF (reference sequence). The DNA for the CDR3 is TGTGCCACCAGCAGAGATCCGGTGGGGACTGGCTACACCTTC. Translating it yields CATSRDPVGTGYTF.

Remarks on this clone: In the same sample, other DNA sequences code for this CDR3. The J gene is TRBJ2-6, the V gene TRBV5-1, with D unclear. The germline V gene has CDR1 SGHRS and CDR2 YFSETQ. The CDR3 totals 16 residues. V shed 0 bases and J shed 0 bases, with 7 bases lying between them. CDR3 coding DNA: TGCGCCAGCAGCTTGGTGGGCAGCTCTGGGGCCAACGTCCTGACTTTC. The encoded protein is CASSLVGSSGANVLTF.